The T cell receptor beta chain described here comes from a study of cytomegalovirus exposure and HLA in healthy donors. Whole-study findings and limits: Highly shared variants forming one cluster were likely a sequencing artifact.

Germline V gene data show CDR1 as SGHTA and CDR2 as FQGNSA. V lost 5 bases, J lost 4 bases, and 12 bases stayed unmatched. This CDR3 is built from 17 residues. Primers included in the PCR were 60 Vbeta and 13 Jbeta primers. The table came from immunoSEQ multiplex PCR; TCRdb's copy has only in-frame clones and leaves some out. The specimen's table records fewer than 200,000 clones. On this clone itself: Its antigen is currently unknown.

This TCR derives from a man aged 25-40 years in good health and CMV-seronegative. The rearrangement joins TRBV7-2 to TRBJ2-3; 10 bases map to TRBD1. Sequencing input: PBMCs. The CDR3 loop reads CASSPRQGARAADTQYF. CDR3 in DNA: TGTGCCAGCAGCCCTAGACAGGGGGCGCGTGCGGCAGATACGCAGTATTTT.